This entry concerns a single T cell receptor beta chain. Its specificity is not known. Different DNA sequences within this sample yield the same CDR3. These data are taken from a study of CD8+ T cells in alopecia areata. Study-level points and caveats: Normal scalp had lower clonality than lesional scalp, with alopecia totalis/universalis lesions showing this most strongly.

Reverse transcribed after extraction, RNA yielded cDNA as the sequencing template. The assay was immunoSEQ multiplex PCR, and TCRdb's table has in-frame clones only and misses some. The sample lists 120,000 or so clones, less than 50% seen once, with about 10% in the top ten. V was pared by 4 bases and J by 3 bases, with 3 bases of the junction left unmatched. This CDR3 spans 14 amino acids. CDR1 and CDR2 (germline): SGHDT, YYEEEE. The chain employs TRBV5-6 and TRBJ2-7; 11 bases map to TRBD1. The material sequenced was NKG2D-low CD8+ T cells sorted from blood. The source of this sequence is a human donor with alopecia areata. The CDR3 sequence: CASSPGTGGYEQYF. The CDR3 nucleotides read TGTGCCAGCAGCCCCGGGACAGGGGGCTACGAGCAGTACTTC.